The present TCR beta chain was sequenced within a study of blood T cell repertoires in COVID-19. Study at large: Samples representing acute and convalescent COVID-19 were sourced from the United States, Italy and Spain. The analysed material was cDNA or gDNA that came from T cells, B-cell-depleted T cells, or PBMCs.

With V trimmed by 5 bases and J by 3 bases, 3 bases remained unmatched. Germline V lookup: CDR1 MNHEY, CDR2 SVGAGI. This CDR3 comprises 13 residues. Method: immunoSEQ multiplex PCR; TCRdb's copy keeps in-frame clones and lacks some. The table includes about 250,000 clones, roughly 86% detected once. Ages ranged from roughly 18 to 100 years, with residence in about 23 US areas. The study counted Cohort 3 donors as recovered given two negative PCRs, clearance, or symptom resolution. Sequenced sample: PBMCs or T cells enriched from blood (not recorded which). The rearrangement joins TRBV6-5 to TRBJ1-2, with 7 nucleotides matching TRBD1. This clonotype was sampled from a woman in her forties or fifties who had recovered from COVID-19. CDR3 amino acids: CASSPDRDYGYTF. In DNA, the CDR3 is TGTGCCAGCAGTCCCGACAGGGACTATGGCTACACCTTC.